This TCR beta chain was sequenced in a study of T cell responses to AZD1222 COVID-19 vaccine. This CDR3 has 14 amino acids. The V gene's germline CDR1 is SGHVS and CDR2 FQNEAQ. Losses at the gene ends were 4 bases for V and 6 bases for J; bases not matched to a gene: 5. Measured with immunoSEQ multiplex PCR; TCRdb has only the in-frame clones, and not every one. This sample has approximately 170,000 clones, with under 95% found just once. The source of this sequence is an adult in good health. This rearrangement joins TRBV7-8 to TRBJ2-7, with TRBD1 matching 11 bases. This sample comprised peripheral blood, obtained on day 0 of AZD1222 vaccination. The chain's CDR3 is CASSSWTGGSEQYF. The CDR3 DNA is TGTGCCAGCAGCTCATGGACAGGGGGCAGCGAGCAGTACTTC.